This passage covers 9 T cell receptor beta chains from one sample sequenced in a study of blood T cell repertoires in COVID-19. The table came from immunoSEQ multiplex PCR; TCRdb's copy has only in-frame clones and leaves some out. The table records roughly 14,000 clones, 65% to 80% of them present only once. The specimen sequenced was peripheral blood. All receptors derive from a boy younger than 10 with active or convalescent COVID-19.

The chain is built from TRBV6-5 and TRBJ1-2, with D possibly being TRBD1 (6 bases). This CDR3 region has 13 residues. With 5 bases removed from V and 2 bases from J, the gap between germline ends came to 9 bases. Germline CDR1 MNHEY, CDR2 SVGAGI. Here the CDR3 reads CASSRGGNYGYTF. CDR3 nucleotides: TGTGCCAGCAGTAGGGGGGGAAACTATGGCTACACCTTC.

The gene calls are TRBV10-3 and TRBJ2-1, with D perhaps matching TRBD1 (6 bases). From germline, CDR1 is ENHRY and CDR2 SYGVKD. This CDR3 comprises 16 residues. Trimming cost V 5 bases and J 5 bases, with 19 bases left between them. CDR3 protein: CAISLLWGPDDNEQFF. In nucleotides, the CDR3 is TGTGCCATCAGTCTCCTGTGGGGGCCTGACGACAATGAGCAGTTCTTC.

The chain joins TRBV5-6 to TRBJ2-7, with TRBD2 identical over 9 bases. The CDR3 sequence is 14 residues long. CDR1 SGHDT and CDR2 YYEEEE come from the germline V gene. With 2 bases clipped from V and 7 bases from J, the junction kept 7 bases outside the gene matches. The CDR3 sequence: CASSLVAGEGEQYF. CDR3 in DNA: TGTGCCAGCAGCTTAGTAGCGGGAGAAGGTGAGCAGTACTTC.

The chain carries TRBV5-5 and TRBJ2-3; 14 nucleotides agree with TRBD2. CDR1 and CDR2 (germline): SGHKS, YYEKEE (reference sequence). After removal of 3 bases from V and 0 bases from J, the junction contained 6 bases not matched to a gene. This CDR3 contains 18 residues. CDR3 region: CASSWGTSGSLSTDTQYF. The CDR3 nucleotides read TGTGCCAGCAGCTGGGGGACTAGCGGGAGCCTTAGCACAGATACGCAGTATTTT.

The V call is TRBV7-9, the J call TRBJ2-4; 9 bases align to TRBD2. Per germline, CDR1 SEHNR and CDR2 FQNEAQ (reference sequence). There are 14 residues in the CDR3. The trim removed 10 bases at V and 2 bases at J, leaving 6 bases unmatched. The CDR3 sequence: CATQTSGTKNIQYF. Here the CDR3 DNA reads TGTGCCACACAGACTAGCGGCACCAAAAACATTCAGTACTTC.

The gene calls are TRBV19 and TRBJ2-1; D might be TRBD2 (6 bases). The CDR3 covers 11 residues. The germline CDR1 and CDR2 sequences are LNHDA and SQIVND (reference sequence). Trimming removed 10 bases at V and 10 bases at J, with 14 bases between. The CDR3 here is CATLTRGEQFF. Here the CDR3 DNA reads TGTGCCACCCTGACTAGAGGCGAGCAGTTCTTC.

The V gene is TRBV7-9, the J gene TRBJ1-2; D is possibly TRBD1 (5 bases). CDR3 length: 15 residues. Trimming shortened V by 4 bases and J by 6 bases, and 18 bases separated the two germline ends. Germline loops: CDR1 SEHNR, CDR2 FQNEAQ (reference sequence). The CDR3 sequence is CASSSTATGSNGYTF. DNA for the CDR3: TGTGCCAGCAGCTCGACTGCTACAGGCTCTAATGGCTACACCTTC.

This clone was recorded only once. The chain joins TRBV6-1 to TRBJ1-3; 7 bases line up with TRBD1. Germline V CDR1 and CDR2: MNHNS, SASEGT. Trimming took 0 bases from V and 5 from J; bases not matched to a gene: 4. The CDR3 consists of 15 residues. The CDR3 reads CASSEAERGRNTIYF. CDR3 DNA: TGTGCCAGCAGTGAAGCCGAGAGGGGGCGAAACACCATATATTTT.

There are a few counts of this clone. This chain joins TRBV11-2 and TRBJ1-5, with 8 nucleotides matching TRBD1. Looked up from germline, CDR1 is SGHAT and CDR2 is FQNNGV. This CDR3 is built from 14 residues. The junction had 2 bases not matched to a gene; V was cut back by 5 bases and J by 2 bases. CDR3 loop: CASSVGQGNQPQHF. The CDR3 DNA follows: TGTGCCAGCAGCGTGGGACAGGGCAATCAGCCCCAGCATTTT.